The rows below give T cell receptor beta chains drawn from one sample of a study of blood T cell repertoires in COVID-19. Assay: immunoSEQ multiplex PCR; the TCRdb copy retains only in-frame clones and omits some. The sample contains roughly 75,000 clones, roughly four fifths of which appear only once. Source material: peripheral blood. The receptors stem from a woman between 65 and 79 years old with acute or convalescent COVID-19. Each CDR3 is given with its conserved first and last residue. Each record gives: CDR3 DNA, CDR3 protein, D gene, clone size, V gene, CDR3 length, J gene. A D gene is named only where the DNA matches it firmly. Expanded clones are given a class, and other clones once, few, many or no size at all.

CDR3 DNA: TGTGCCAGCCGCCGAGGGCCAAATGAAAAACTGTTTTTT
CDR3 protein: CASRRGPNEKLFF
D gene: NA
clone size: NA
V gene: TRBV6-4
CDR3 length: 13
J gene: TRBJ1-4

CDR3 DNA: TGTGCCAGCAGCTCCAGGTTAGCAGGGGAGAAAGAGACCCAGTACTTC
CDR3 protein: CASSSRLAGEKETQYF
D gene: NA
clone size: NA
V gene: TRBV7-8
CDR3 length: 16
J gene: TRBJ2-5

CDR3 DNA: TGTGCCAGCGCCCCGGGGGAAAACATTCAGTACTTC
CDR3 protein: CASAPGENIQYF
D gene: NA
clone size: NA
V gene: TRBV7-9
CDR3 length: 12
J gene: TRBJ2-4

CDR3 DNA: TGTGCCAGCAGCCAAAAGGGCAGGGGGCTTGGTGGCTACACCTTC
CDR3 protein: CASSQKGRGLGGYTF
D gene: TRBD1
clone size: NA
V gene: TRBV5-6
CDR3 length: 15
J gene: TRBJ1-2

CDR3 DNA: TGTGCCAGCAGTTGGGGGCAGGTGGCGACCCAGTACTTC
CDR3 protein: CASSWGQVATQYF
D gene: NA
clone size: once
V gene: TRBV6-5
CDR3 length: 13
J gene: TRBJ2-5

CDR3 DNA: TGTGCAGCGAGGGATAGCAATCAGCCCCAGCATTTT
CDR3 protein: CAARDSNQPQHF
D gene: NA
clone size: NA
V gene: TRBV2
CDR3 length: 12
J gene: TRBJ1-5

CDR3 DNA: TGCGCCAGCAGCCAGGGACTAGAGCGGACCGGGGAGCTGTTTTTT
CDR3 protein: CASSQGLERTGELFF
D gene: TRBD2
clone size: once
V gene: TRBV4-3
CDR3 length: 15
J gene: TRBJ2-2

CDR3 DNA: TGTGCCAGCAGTTTGGTATGGGGTTCTGAGGGGGTGGAGACCCAGTACTTC
CDR3 protein: CASSLVWGSEGVETQYF
D gene: NA
clone size: NA
V gene: TRBV27
CDR3 length: 17
J gene: TRBJ2-5

CDR3 DNA: TGTGCCAGCAGCTTAGACCAGGGGGCTTGGGAGACCCAGTACTTC
CDR3 protein: CASSLDQGAWETQYF
D gene: TRBD1
clone size: NA
V gene: TRBV7-2
CDR3 length: 15
J gene: TRBJ2-5

CDR3 DNA: TGTGCCAGCAGGAGGGAGACAGGCGGAGTTAGTGAGCAGTTCTTC
CDR3 protein: CASRRETGGVSEQFF
D gene: NA
clone size: few
V gene: TRBV2
CDR3 length: 15
J gene: TRBJ2-1

CDR3 DNA: TGTGCCAGCAGCCCCGACAGGGGGCACAACGAGCAGTACTTC
CDR3 protein: CASSPDRGHNEQYF
D gene: TRBD1
clone size: few
V gene: TRBV7-2
CDR3 length: 14
J gene: TRBJ2-7

CDR3 DNA: TGTGCCAGCAGTCCGACAGGGTTATCCTATAATTCACCCCTCCACTTT
CDR3 protein: CASSPTGLSYNSPLHF
D gene: TRBD1
clone size: NA
V gene: TRBV6-4
CDR3 length: 16
J gene: TRBJ1-6

CDR3 DNA: TGTGCCAGCAGTCCCTCGGACAGGACATATGGCTACACCTTC
CDR3 protein: CASSPSDRTYGYTF
D gene: TRBD1
clone size: NA
V gene: TRBV6-6
CDR3 length: 14
J gene: TRBJ1-2

CDR3 DNA: TGTGCCAGTAGGCCAGGAAGGATAGATAATTCACCCCTCCACTTT
CDR3 protein: CASRPGRIDNSPLHF
D gene: NA
clone size: few
V gene: TRBV19
CDR3 length: 15
J gene: TRBJ1-6

CDR3 DNA: TGTGCCAGCGGGGTCGCGGGGCAAGAGACCCAGTACTTC
CDR3 protein: CASGVAGQETQYF
D gene: NA
clone size: once
V gene: TRBV28
CDR3 length: 13
J gene: TRBJ2-5

CDR3 DNA: TGCGCCAGCAGCTGGGTGGCGGGAGAGGATAATGAGCAGTTCTTC
CDR3 protein: CASSWVAGEDNEQFF
D gene: TRBD2
clone size: NA
V gene: TRBV5-1
CDR3 length: 15
J gene: TRBJ2-1

CDR3 DNA: TGCGCCAGCAGCCTAGGGACAGGGGAGGGCACTGAAGCTTTCTTT
CDR3 protein: CASSLGTGEGTEAFF
D gene: TRBD1
clone size: NA
V gene: TRBV5-1
CDR3 length: 15
J gene: TRBJ1-1

CDR3 DNA: TGCGCCAGCATCCCAGGAACGAACACCGGGGAGCTGTTTTTT
CDR3 protein: CASIPGTNTGELFF
D gene: NA
clone size: few
V gene: TRBV10-2
CDR3 length: 14
J gene: TRBJ2-2

CDR3 DNA: TGTGCCAGCAGCCCCAGGTTGACGGGGACAGGGGTAACCGGGGAGCTGTTTTTT
CDR3 protein: CASSPRLTGTGVTGELFF
D gene: TRBD1
clone size: NA
V gene: TRBV9
CDR3 length: 18
J gene: TRBJ2-2

CDR3 DNA: TGCAGCGCAACCGGGACTAGCGGGCTTTCCCAAGAGACCCAGTACTTC
CDR3 protein: CSATGTSGLSQETQYF
D gene: TRBD2
clone size: NA
V gene: TRBV29-1
CDR3 length: 16
J gene: TRBJ2-5

CDR3 DNA: TGTGCCAGCAGCTTAGCGCACACCGAAGAGCAGTTCTTC
CDR3 protein: CASSLAHTEEQFF
D gene: NA
clone size: NA
V gene: TRBV7-2
CDR3 length: 13
J gene: TRBJ2-1

CDR3 DNA: TGTGCCTGGAGCACAGAAGTGAATCAGCCCCAGCATTTT
CDR3 protein: CAWSTEVNQPQHF
D gene: NA
clone size: few
V gene: TRBV30
CDR3 length: 13
J gene: TRBJ1-5

CDR3 DNA: TGTGCCAGCAGCCACCCGGGGTCCACTGAAGCTTTCTTT
CDR3 protein: CASSHPGSTEAFF
D gene: NA
clone size: NA
V gene: TRBV6-5
CDR3 length: 13
J gene: TRBJ1-1

CDR3 DNA: TGTGCCAGCAGTAGGACAGGGGGATCACCCCTCCACTTT
CDR3 protein: CASSRTGGSPLHF
D gene: TRBD1
clone size: few
V gene: TRBV6-5
CDR3 length: 13
J gene: TRBJ1-6

CDR3 DNA: TGTGCCAGCAGCGTAGCCCCAGGAAGCTCCTACAATGAGCAGTTCTTC
CDR3 protein: CASSVAPGSSYNEQFF
D gene: NA
clone size: NA
V gene: TRBV9
CDR3 length: 16
J gene: TRBJ2-1

CDR3 DNA: TGTGCCAGCACCCCCCTAGCGGCGAACACCGGGGAGCTGTTTTTT
CDR3 protein: CASTPLAANTGELFF
D gene: TRBD2
clone size: NA
V gene: TRBV19
CDR3 length: 15
J gene: TRBJ2-2

CDR3 DNA: TGTGCCAGCAGCGTAGGCGGGACGAGGTCCTACAATGAGCAGTTCTTC
CDR3 protein: CASSVGGTRSYNEQFF
D gene: NA
clone size: NA
V gene: TRBV9
CDR3 length: 16
J gene: TRBJ2-1

CDR3 DNA: TGTGCCAGCAGCCAAGACCACCCTAGCGGGGGGGATCAAGAGACCCAGTACTTC
CDR3 protein: CASSQDHPSGGDQETQYF
D gene: TRBD2
clone size: NA
V gene: TRBV3-1/TRBV3-2
CDR3 length: 18
J gene: TRBJ2-5

CDR3 DNA: TGTGCCATCAGCGGGACAGGGGTGGAAAAACTGTTTTTT
CDR3 protein: CAISGTGVEKLFF
D gene: TRBD1
clone size: NA
V gene: TRBV10-3
CDR3 length: 13
J gene: TRBJ1-4

CDR3 DNA: TGTGCCAGCAGCATGGTGGGGGGTACCGCATCCCATAGCAATCAGCCCCAGCATTTT
CDR3 protein: CASSMVGGTASHSNQPQHF
D gene: NA
clone size: NA
V gene: TRBV11-3
CDR3 length: 19
J gene: TRBJ1-5

CDR3 DNA: TGTGCCACCAGCAGAGCATTACTAGGACTAGCGGGAGGGCAAGAGACCCAGTACTTC
CDR3 protein: CATSRALLGLAGGQETQYF
D gene: TRBD2
clone size: NA
V gene: TRBV15
CDR3 length: 19
J gene: TRBJ2-5

CDR3 DNA: TGTGCCAGCAGCTTAGCCAGCGGGGTCAATGAGCAGTTCTTC
CDR3 protein: CASSLASGVNEQFF
D gene: TRBD2
clone size: NA
V gene: TRBV7-2
CDR3 length: 14
J gene: TRBJ2-1

CDR3 DNA: TGTGCCAGCAGTTACTTTATACAGGGTTTTAAGGTGAACACTGAAGCTTTCTTT
CDR3 protein: CASSYFIQGFKVNTEAFF
D gene: NA
clone size: NA
V gene: TRBV6-2/TRBV6-3
CDR3 length: 18
J gene: TRBJ1-1

CDR3 DNA: TGTGCCAGTAGTATAAATGACAGGGAGCAGTACTTC
CDR3 protein: CASSINDREQYF
D gene: NA
clone size: NA
V gene: TRBV19
CDR3 length: 12
J gene: TRBJ2-7

CDR3 DNA: TGTGCCAGCACTCCTGGCAGGGCCGGCGAGACCCAGTACTTC
CDR3 protein: CASTPGRAGETQYF
D gene: NA
clone size: NA
V gene: TRBV6-5
CDR3 length: 14
J gene: TRBJ2-5

CDR3 DNA: TGTGCCAGTAGTATTAGAGGCAGGGATGGAGAGACCCAGTACTTC
CDR3 protein: CASSIRGRDGETQYF
D gene: NA
clone size: NA
V gene: TRBV19
CDR3 length: 15
J gene: TRBJ2-5

CDR3 DNA: TGTGCCAGCAGCGTAGGAGGCGGGGCCAGCACAGATACGCAGTATTTT
CDR3 protein: CASSVGGGASTDTQYF
D gene: NA
clone size: NA
V gene: TRBV9
CDR3 length: 16
J gene: TRBJ2-3

CDR3 DNA: TGTGCCAGCAGCCAGATTGCCGGGATCTCCGCTTCAGGTGGCTACACCTTC
CDR3 protein: CASSQIAGISASGGYTF
D gene: NA
clone size: NA
V gene: TRBV3-1/TRBV3-2
CDR3 length: 17
J gene: TRBJ1-2

CDR3 DNA: TGTGCCAGCAGCTTGGGAGGTCGGGTTCAAGAGACCCAGTACTTC
CDR3 protein: CASSLGGRVQETQYF
D gene: NA
clone size: once
V gene: TRBV5-8
CDR3 length: 15
J gene: TRBJ2-5

CDR3 DNA: TGTGCCAGTAGTATATCCACCCCGGCGGTAGAAAAACTGTTTTTT
CDR3 protein: CASSISTPAVEKLFF
D gene: NA
clone size: NA
V gene: TRBV19
CDR3 length: 15
J gene: TRBJ1-4

CDR3 DNA: TGTGCCAGCATCCTCACAGGGGGCGAGACCCAGTACTTC
CDR3 protein: CASILTGGETQYF
D gene: TRBD1
clone size: NA
V gene: TRBV12-3/TRBV12-4
CDR3 length: 13
J gene: TRBJ2-5

CDR3 DNA: TGTGCCACCCACTCTGGTGGGCAGAGCACCGGGGAGCTGTTTTTT
CDR3 protein: CATHSGGQSTGELFF
D gene: NA
clone size: few
V gene: TRBV24-1
CDR3 length: 15
J gene: TRBJ2-2

CDR3 DNA: TGTGCCAGCAGCCCCGGGACTAGCGGGGACCAAGAGACCCAGTACTTC
CDR3 protein: CASSPGTSGDQETQYF
D gene: TRBD2
clone size: NA
V gene: TRBV9
CDR3 length: 16
J gene: TRBJ2-5

CDR3 DNA: TGTGCCACCCGCGAGGACAGGGTAGGCACAGATACGCAGTATTTT
CDR3 protein: CATREDRVGTDTQYF
D gene: TRBD1
clone size: NA
V gene: TRBV19
CDR3 length: 15
J gene: TRBJ2-3

CDR3 DNA: TGTGCCAGCAGCACGAGTCCCACCGGGGAGCTGTTTTTT
CDR3 protein: CASSTSPTGELFF
D gene: NA
clone size: NA
V gene: TRBV7-2
CDR3 length: 13
J gene: TRBJ2-2

CDR3 DNA: TGTGCCAGCAGTTGGGGGACTATAGGCCAAGAGACCCAGTACTTC
CDR3 protein: CASSWGTIGQETQYF
D gene: TRBD2
clone size: NA
V gene: TRBV6-5
CDR3 length: 15
J gene: TRBJ2-5

CDR3 DNA: TGCGCCAGCCCAGCCTACGAGCAGTACTTC
CDR3 protein: CASPAYEQYF
D gene: NA
clone size: few
V gene: TRBV10-1
CDR3 length: 10
J gene: TRBJ2-7

CDR3 DNA: TGTGCCAGCAGTGAATTCTTGGGCAAAACTAGCAATCAGCCCCAGCATTTT
CDR3 protein: CASSEFLGKTSNQPQHF
D gene: NA
clone size: once
V gene: TRBV6-1
CDR3 length: 17
J gene: TRBJ1-5

CDR3 DNA: TGTGCCAGCAGCCTCCCGGGACTAGCCTCCACCGGGGAGCTGTTTTTT
CDR3 protein: CASSLPGLASTGELFF
D gene: TRBD2
clone size: medium-sized
V gene: TRBV9
CDR3 length: 16
J gene: TRBJ2-2

CDR3 DNA: TGTGCCAGCAACCCGTGGGGGCCCTACGAGCAGTACTTC
CDR3 protein: CASNPWGPYEQYF
D gene: NA
clone size: NA
V gene: TRBV6-5
CDR3 length: 13
J gene: TRBJ2-7

CDR3 DNA: TGTGCCACCATACGAGGTGGGGAGCAGTTCTTC
CDR3 protein: CATIRGGEQFF
D gene: NA
clone size: NA
V gene: TRBV3-1/TRBV3-2
CDR3 length: 11
J gene: TRBJ2-1